These T cell receptor beta chains were read from a single sample in a study of blood T cell repertoires in COVID-19. Generated by immunoSEQ multiplex PCR, the TCRdb table keeps only in-frame clones and is missing some. Of 200,000 or so clones in the sample, 65% to 90% were seen once. Sequencing used peripheral blood. Receptor source: a human donor in a cohort sampled during active COVID-19. The CDR3 runs from the conserved cysteine through the conserved F or W. The order of the fields is V gene, D gene, J gene, clone size, CDR3 DNA, CDR3 protein. D genes are given only for firm matches. A row's size may be missing; if present it is once, few, many or a size class.

V gene: TRBV7-7
D gene: -
J gene: TRBJ2-1
clone size: -
CDR3 DNA: TGTGCCAGCAGCTTAGCGGGAGGCTACAATGAGCAGTTCTTC
CDR3 protein: CASSLAGGYNEQFF

V gene: TRBV28
D gene: -
J gene: TRBJ1-2
clone size: -
CDR3 DNA: TGTGCCAGCAGGGGACTACTGGGTGGCTACACCTTC
CDR3 protein: CASRGLLGGYTF

V gene: TRBV9
D gene: TRBD1
J gene: TRBJ1-3
clone size: -
CDR3 DNA: TGTGCCAGCAGCGTAGCTGGACAGGGGACGGGAAACACCATATATTTT
CDR3 protein: CASSVAGQGTGNTIYF

V gene: TRBV19
D gene: TRBD1
J gene: TRBJ1-5
clone size: few
CDR3 DNA: TGTGCCAGTAGCTGGGACAGGGCGAGCAATCAGCCCCAGCATTTT
CDR3 protein: CASSWDRASNQPQHF

V gene: TRBV19
D gene: TRBD1
J gene: TRBJ1-5
clone size: -
CDR3 DNA: TGTGCCAGTACCTTACGGGACAGGGCGCCTCAGCCCCAGCATTTT
CDR3 protein: CASTLRDRAPQPQHF

V gene: TRBV19
D gene: TRBD2
J gene: TRBJ2-3
clone size: once
CDR3 DNA: TGTGCCAGTAGGGGACTAGCGGGAGGCACAGATACGCAGTATTTT
CDR3 protein: CASRGLAGGTDTQYF

V gene: TRBV5-4
D gene: -
J gene: TRBJ2-7
clone size: -
CDR3 DNA: TGTGCCAGCAGCTTGTACGGGGAGCAGTACTTC
CDR3 protein: CASSLYGEQYF

V gene: TRBV9
D gene: TRBD1
J gene: TRBJ1-2
clone size: -
CDR3 DNA: TGTGCCAGCAGCCCCGGTCAGGGGGCCACTGGCTACACCTTC
CDR3 protein: CASSPGQGATGYTF

V gene: TRBV10-3
D gene: -
J gene: TRBJ1-2
clone size: -
CDR3 DNA: TGTGCCATCAGTGGGAGAGGGAATGGCTACACCTTC
CDR3 protein: CAISGRGNGYTF

V gene: TRBV7-2
D gene: TRBD1
J gene: TRBJ2-7
clone size: -
CDR3 DNA: TGTGCCAGCAGCTTAAACAGGGGGCTGTACGAGCAGTACTTC
CDR3 protein: CASSLNRGLYEQYF

V gene: TRBV19
D gene: TRBD2
J gene: TRBJ2-4
clone size: -
CDR3 DNA: TGTGCCAGTAGTTATAGCGGGAGGAAAAACATTCAGTACTTC
CDR3 protein: CASSYSGRKNIQYF

V gene: TRBV4-2
D gene: TRBD1
J gene: TRBJ1-1
clone size: -
CDR3 DNA: TGTGCCAGCAGCCAAGGATACGGGACAGGGGGCACTGAAGCTTTCTTT
CDR3 protein: CASSQGYGTGGTEAFF

V gene: TRBV15
D gene: -
J gene: TRBJ2-7
clone size: -
CDR3 DNA: TGTGCCACCAGCAGAGAGGGGGGAACCTACGAGCAGTACTTC
CDR3 protein: CATSREGGTYEQYF

V gene: TRBV7-8
D gene: -
J gene: TRBJ2-1
clone size: -
CDR3 DNA: TGTGCCAGCAGCCCCCGGGAAGGAACGAATGAGCAGTTCTTC
CDR3 protein: CASSPREGTNEQFF

V gene: TRBV9
D gene: TRBD2
J gene: TRBJ2-1
clone size: -
CDR3 DNA: TGTGCCAGCAGCGAGTCGGGGGGCTCCTACAATGAGCAGTTCTTC
CDR3 protein: CASSESGGSYNEQFF

V gene: TRBV6-5
D gene: -
J gene: TRBJ2-7
clone size: once
CDR3 DNA: TGTGCCAGCTCGCGGACTATCTCCTACGAGCAGTACTTC
CDR3 protein: CASSRTISYEQYF

V gene: TRBV13
D gene: TRBD2
J gene: TRBJ2-1
clone size: -
CDR3 DNA: TGTGCCAGCAGCCCGGGGACTAGCGGGAGGAATGAGCAGTTCTTC
CDR3 protein: CASSPGTSGRNEQFF

V gene: TRBV7-2
D gene: -
J gene: TRBJ2-1
clone size: -
CDR3 DNA: TGTGCCAGCAGCCTCCCAGGGGCTACGACCCCCAATGAGCAGTTCTTC
CDR3 protein: CASSLPGATTPNEQFF

V gene: TRBV28
D gene: -
J gene: TRBJ2-6
clone size: -
CDR3 DNA: TGTGCCAGCAGTTTCTCCTCTGGGGCCAACGTCCTGACTTTC
CDR3 protein: CASSFSSGANVLTF

V gene: TRBV7-2
D gene: TRBD2
J gene: TRBJ2-1
clone size: -
CDR3 DNA: TGTGCCAGCAGCTCCCCCCGGGCGTCCCTAGCGGGAGTGGGCAATGAGCAGTTCTTC
CDR3 protein: CASSSPRASLAGVGNEQFF

V gene: TRBV18
D gene: TRBD1
J gene: TRBJ2-5
clone size: -
CDR3 DNA: TGTGCCAGCTCACCGGGGACAGGGGCCGAAGCGACCCAGTACTTC
CDR3 protein: CASSPGTGAEATQYF

V gene: TRBV19
D gene: -
J gene: TRBJ1-1
clone size: -
CDR3 DNA: TGTGCCAGTAGTATAGTGGGGAGGGCGACTGAAGCTTTCTTT
CDR3 protein: CASSIVGRATEAFF

V gene: TRBV27
D gene: -
J gene: TRBJ2-7
clone size: few
CDR3 DNA: TGTGCCAGCAGTTCCCCGGGAAGGCCCCTCTACGAGCAGTACTTC
CDR3 protein: CASSSPGRPLYEQYF

V gene: TRBV28
D gene: -
J gene: TRBJ1-5
clone size: -
CDR3 DNA: TGTGCCAGCAGACCACAGGAGAATAGCAATCAGCCCCAGCATTTT
CDR3 protein: CASRPQENSNQPQHF

V gene: TRBV28
D gene: TRBD1
J gene: TRBJ1-5
clone size: -
CDR3 DNA: TGTGCCAGCAGTTTTAGGACAGGGCAAATTAAGAGCAATCAGCCCCAGCATTTT
CDR3 protein: CASSFRTGQIKSNQPQHF

V gene: TRBV9
D gene: -
J gene: TRBJ1-1
clone size: once
CDR3 DNA: TGTGCCAGCAGCGTCTCGAGCGGGAACACTGAAGCTTTCTTT
CDR3 protein: CASSVSSGNTEAFF